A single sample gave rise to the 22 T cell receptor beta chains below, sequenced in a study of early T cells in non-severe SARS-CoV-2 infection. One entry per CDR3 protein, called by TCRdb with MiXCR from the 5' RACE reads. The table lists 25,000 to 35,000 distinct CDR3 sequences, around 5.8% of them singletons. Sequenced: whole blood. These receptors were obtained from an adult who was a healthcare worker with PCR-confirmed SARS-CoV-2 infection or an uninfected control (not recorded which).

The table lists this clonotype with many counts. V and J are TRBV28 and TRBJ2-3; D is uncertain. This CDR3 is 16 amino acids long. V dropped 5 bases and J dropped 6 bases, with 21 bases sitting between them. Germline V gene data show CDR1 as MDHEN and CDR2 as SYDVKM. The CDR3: CASSIWSTRPTDTQYF. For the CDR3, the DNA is TGTGCCAGCAGTATCTGGTCGACGAGGCCCACGGATACGCAGTATTTT. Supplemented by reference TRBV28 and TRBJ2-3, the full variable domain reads DVKVTQSSRYLVKRTGEKVFLECVQDMDHENMFWYRQDPGLGLRLIYFSYDVKMKEKGDIPEGYSVSREKKERFSLILESASTNQTSMYLCASSIWSTRPTDTQYFGPGTRLTVL.

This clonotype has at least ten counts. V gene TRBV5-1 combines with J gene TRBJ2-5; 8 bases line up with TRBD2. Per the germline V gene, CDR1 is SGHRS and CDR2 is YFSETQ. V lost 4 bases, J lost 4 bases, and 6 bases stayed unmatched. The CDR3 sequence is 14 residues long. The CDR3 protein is CASSTGTRGETQYF. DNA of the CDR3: TGCGCCAGCAGCACCGGGACTAGAGGAGAGACCCAGTACTTC.

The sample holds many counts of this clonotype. CDR3 sequence (DNA): TGTGCCAGCAGTGTGACAGCCTACAATGAGCAGTTCTTC. It encodes CASSVTAYNEQFF. The V call is TRBV6-1, the J call TRBJ2-1; tentative D call: TRBD1 (5 bases). CDR3 length: 13 residues. V dropped 4 bases and J dropped 2 bases, with 6 bases sitting between them. Germline assignment: CDR1 MNHNS and CDR2 SASEGT.

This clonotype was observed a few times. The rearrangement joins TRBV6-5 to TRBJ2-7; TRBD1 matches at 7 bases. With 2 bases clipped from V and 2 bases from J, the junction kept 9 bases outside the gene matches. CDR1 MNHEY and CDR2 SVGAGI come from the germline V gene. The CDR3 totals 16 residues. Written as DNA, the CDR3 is TGTGCCAGCAGTTACCGTCGGGACAGAATGACCTACGAGCAGTACTTC. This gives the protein CASSYRRDRMTYEQYF.

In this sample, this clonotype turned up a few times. The CDR3 DNA is TGTGCCAGCAGTGCTAGCGGGAGGGGCAATGAGCAGTTCTTC. Translated, it gives CASSASGRGNEQFF. V and J are TRBV14 and TRBJ2-1; 12 positions agree with TRBD2. Germline assignment: CDR1 SGHDN and CDR2 FVKESK. The CDR3 has 14 residues. V was pared by 6 bases and J by 6 bases, with 3 bases of the junction left unmatched.

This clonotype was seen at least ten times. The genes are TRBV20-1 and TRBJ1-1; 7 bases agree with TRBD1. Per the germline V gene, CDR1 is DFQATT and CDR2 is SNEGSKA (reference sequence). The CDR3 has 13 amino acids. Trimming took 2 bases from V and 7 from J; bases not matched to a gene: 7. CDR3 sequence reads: CSARSDRASEAFF. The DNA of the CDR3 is TGCAGTGCTAGATCCGACAGGGCGAGTGAAGCTTTCTTT.

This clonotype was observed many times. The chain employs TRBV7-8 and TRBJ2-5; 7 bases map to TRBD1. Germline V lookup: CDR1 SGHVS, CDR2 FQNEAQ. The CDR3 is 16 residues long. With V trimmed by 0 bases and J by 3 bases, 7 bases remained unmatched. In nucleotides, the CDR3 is TGTGCCAGCAGCTTAGCTCATTACAGGGGCGAAGAGACCCAGTACTTC. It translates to CASSLAHYRGEETQYF.

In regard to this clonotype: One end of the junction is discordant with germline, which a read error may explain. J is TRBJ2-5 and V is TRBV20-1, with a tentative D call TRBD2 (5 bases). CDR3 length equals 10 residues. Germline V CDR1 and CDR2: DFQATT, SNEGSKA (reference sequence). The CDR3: CSALGETQNF. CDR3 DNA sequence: TGCAGTGCCCTCGGGGAGACCCAGAACTTC.

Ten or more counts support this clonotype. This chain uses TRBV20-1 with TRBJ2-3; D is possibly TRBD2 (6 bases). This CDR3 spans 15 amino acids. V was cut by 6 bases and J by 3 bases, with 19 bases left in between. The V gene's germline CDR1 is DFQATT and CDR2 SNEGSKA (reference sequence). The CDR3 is CSATTSRSVTDTQYF. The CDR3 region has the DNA TGCAGTGCGACTACTAGCCGGAGCGTTACAGATACGCAGTATTTT.

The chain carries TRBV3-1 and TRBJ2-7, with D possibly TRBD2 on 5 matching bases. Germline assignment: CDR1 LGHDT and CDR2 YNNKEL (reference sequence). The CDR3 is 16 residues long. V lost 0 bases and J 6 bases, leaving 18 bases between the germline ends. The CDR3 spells CASSQDQSGVAREQYF. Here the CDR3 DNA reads TGTGCCAGCAGCCAAGATCAAAGCGGAGTCGCGCGCGAGCAGTACTTC.

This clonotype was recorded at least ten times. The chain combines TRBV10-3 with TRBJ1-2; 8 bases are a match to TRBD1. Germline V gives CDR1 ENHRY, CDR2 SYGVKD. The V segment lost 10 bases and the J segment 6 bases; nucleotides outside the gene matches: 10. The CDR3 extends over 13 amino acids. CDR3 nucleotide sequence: TGTGCCACCCTAGACAGGGGTGTCCATGGCTACACCTTC. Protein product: CATLDRGVHGYTF.

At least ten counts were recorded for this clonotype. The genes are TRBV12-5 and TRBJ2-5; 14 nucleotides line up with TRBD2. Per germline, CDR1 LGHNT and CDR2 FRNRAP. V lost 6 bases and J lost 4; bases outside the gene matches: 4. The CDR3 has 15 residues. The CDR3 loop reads CASGAGLAGGETQYF. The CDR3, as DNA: TGTGCTAGTGGCGCTGGACTAGCGGGAGGAGAGACCCAGTACTTC.

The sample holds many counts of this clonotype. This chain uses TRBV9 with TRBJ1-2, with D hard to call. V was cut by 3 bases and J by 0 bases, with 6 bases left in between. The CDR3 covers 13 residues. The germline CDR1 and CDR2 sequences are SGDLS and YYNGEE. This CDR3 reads CASSATANYGYTF. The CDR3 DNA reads TGTGCCAGCAGCGCCACAGCTAACTATGGCTACACCTTC.

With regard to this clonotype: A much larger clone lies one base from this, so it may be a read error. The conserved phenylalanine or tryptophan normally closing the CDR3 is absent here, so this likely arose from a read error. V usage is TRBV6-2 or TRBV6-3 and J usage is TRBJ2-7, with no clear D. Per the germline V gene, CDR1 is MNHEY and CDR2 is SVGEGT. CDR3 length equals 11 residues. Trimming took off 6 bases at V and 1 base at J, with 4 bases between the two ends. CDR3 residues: CASRGSYEQYA. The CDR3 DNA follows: TGTGCCAGCAGGGGTTCCTACGAGCAGTACGCC.

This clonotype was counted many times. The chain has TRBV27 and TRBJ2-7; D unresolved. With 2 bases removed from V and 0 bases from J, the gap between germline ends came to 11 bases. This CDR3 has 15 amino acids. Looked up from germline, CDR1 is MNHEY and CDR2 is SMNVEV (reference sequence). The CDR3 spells CASSLKSPSSYEQYF. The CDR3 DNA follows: TGTGCCAGCAGTTTAAAGTCCCCGAGCTCCTACGAGCAGTACTTC.

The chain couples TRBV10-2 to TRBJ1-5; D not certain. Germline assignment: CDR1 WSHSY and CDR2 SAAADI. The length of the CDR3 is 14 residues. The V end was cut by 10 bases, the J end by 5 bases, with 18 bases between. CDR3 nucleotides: TGCGCCACCGCCCGGGGTGAGGGATATCAGCCCCAGCATTTT. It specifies CATARGEGYQPQHF.

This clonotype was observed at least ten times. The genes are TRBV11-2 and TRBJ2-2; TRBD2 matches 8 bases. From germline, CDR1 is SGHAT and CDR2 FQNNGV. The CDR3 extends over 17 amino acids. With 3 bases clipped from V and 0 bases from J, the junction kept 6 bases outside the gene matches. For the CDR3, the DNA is TGTGCCAGCAGCTTGCCCGGGGGACTAGCGAACACCGGGGAGCTGTTTTTT. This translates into CASSLPGGLANTGELFF.

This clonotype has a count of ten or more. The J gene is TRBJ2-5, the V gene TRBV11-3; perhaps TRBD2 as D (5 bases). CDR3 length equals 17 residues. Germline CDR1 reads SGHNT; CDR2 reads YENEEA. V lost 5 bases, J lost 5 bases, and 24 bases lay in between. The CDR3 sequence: CASSGVLSAAGGETQYF. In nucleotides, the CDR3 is TGTGCCAGCAGCGGGGTATTGAGTGCCGCCGGCGGGGAGACCCAGTACTTC.

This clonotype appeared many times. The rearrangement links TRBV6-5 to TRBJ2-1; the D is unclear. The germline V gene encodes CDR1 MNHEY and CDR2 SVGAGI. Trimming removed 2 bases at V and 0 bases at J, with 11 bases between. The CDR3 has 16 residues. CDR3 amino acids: CASSYRRPSSYNEQFF. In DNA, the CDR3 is TGTGCCAGCAGTTACAGGCGGCCGAGCTCCTACAATGAGCAGTTCTTC.

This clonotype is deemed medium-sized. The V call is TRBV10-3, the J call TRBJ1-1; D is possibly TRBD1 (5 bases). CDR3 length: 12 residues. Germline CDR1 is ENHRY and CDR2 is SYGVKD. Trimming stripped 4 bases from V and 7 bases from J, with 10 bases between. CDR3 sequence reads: CAISADRHEAFF. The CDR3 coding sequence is TGTGCCATCAGTGCCGACAGACATGAAGCTTTCTTT.

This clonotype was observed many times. The CDR3 spells CASSFGVEAFF. The CDR3 region has the DNA TGCGCCAGCAGCTTCGGGGTTGAAGCTTTCTTT. The chain joins TRBV5-1 to TRBJ1-1; D remains unclear. Germline V gives CDR1 SGHRS, CDR2 YFSETQ. Trimming took off 2 bases at V and 7 bases at J, with 6 bases between the two ends. The CDR3 sequence is 11 residues long.

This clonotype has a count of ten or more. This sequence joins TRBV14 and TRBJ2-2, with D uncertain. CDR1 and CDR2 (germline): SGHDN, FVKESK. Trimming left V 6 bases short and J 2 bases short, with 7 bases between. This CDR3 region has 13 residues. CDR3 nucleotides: TGTGCCAGCAGACTCGATAACACCGGGGAGCTGTTTTTT. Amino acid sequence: CASRLDNTGELFF.